This entry lists 2 T cell receptor beta chains sequenced from one sample in a study of blood T cells in healthy people across ages. Primers used in a second PCR of about 7 to 12 cycles were a sample-barcoded 5' primer and a J-beta primer mix. MiXCR was run by TCRdb on the 5' RACE reads, yielding one entry per CDR3 protein. Of about 730,000 distinct CDR3 sequences in the sample, about 42% were seen once. What was sequenced was blood. The source of these receptors is an older woman in good health.

The CDR3 spells CSARELAGPDTQYF. The CDR3 bases are TGCAGTGCTAGAGAACTAGCGGGCCCAGATACGCAGTATTTT. The chain joins TRBV20-1 to TRBJ2-3, with 9 bases matching TRBD2. Germline CDR1 and CDR2: DFQATT and SNEGSKA (reference sequence). With 0 bases clipped from V and 4 bases from J, the junction kept 2 bases outside the gene matches. The CDR3 extends over 14 amino acids.

The genes are TRBV12-3 or TRBV12-4 and TRBJ2-5; 12 nucleotides align to TRBD1. The junction had 7 bases not matched to a gene; V was cut back by 6 bases and J by 5 bases. This CDR3 comprises 15 residues. The CDR3: CASRGQGAVRETQYF. The CDR3, as DNA: TGTGCCAGCAGGGGACAGGGGGCGGTCAGGGAGACCCAGTACTTC.